This TCR beta chain was profiled in a study of CD8+ T cells in alopecia areata. Notes on the study in general: Scalp clonality, along with expanded CD8+ clones among the top 100, was significantly decreased by tofacitinib. Mouse data revealed clearer TCR sharing than patient data did, a gap possibly tied to HLA. Lesional scalp, especially alopecia totalis/universalis, showed higher clonality than normal scalp.

As to treatment: oral pan-JAK inhibitor, 5-10 mg twice daily. cDNA prepared by RNA extraction and subsequent reverse transcription served as the template for sequencing. Only in-frame clones appear in the TCRdb table, and some are missing; sequencing was by immunoSEQ multiplex PCR. The table shows roughly 280,000 clones, with about 60% occurring only once. The CDR3 runs to 14 residues. Germline V gene sequence: CDR1 SEHNR, CDR2 FQNEAQ (reference sequence). Trimming cost V 4 bases and J 2 bases, with 10 bases left between them. This clone has a single count. No antigen is known for it. Distinct nucleotide sequences in the sample also encode this CDR3.

This clonotype was obtained from a human donor with alopecia areata. The sequenced sample was CD4+ T cells sorted from blood, obtained at week 52, from a patient treated with tofacitinib. The chain couples TRBV7-9 to TRBJ2-3; D may be TRBD1 (5 bases). As DNA, the CDR3 is TGTGCCAGCAGCTCCCGACAGTCCACAGATACGCAGTATTTT. Amino acid sequence: CASSSRQSTDTQYF.